A single T cell receptor (beta chain) is shown here with its context. As yet, its antigen is unknown. The data derive from a study of T cell responses to AZD1222 COVID-19 vaccine. The study, taken as a whole, reports: Seropositivity was recorded at baseline in only 5 or 6 AZD1222 recipients. The span of vaccine-associated CD4 TCRs extended across spike, with dominance at 160-218 and 743-854. Repertoire sampling happened only post peak T cell response. Once two AZD1222 doses were given, Spike-specific TCR breadth and depth went up.

V was clipped by 6 bases and J by 4 bases, with 18 bases between them. The germline V gene has CDR1 MDHEN and CDR2 SYDVKM. The CDR3 is made up of 15 amino acids. Generated by immunoSEQ multiplex PCR, the TCRdb table keeps only in-frame clones and is missing some. Of roughly 170,000 clones in the sample, approximately 94% were seen once. V and J are TRBV28 and TRBJ1-1; weak D call: TRBD1 (5 bases). Specimen: peripheral blood, collected 28 days after the second AZD1222 dose. The receptor's source is an adult who received the AZD1222 COVID-19 vaccine. Here the CDR3 DNA reads TGTGCCAGCAGACCGCCCCCAAGGGGTGTCACTGAAGCTTTCTTT. It translates to CASRPPPRGVTEAFF.